This T cell receptor (beta chain) is drawn from a study of PD-L1 blockade in urothelial cancer. Across the study: Blood was tested 3 weeks (second dose) and 6 weeks into treatment.

Indicated time point: peripheral blood 6 weeks after treatment start. The study enrolled patients with locally advanced or metastatic urothelial carcinoma. Pretreatment sampling and on-treatment sampling together yielded between 1 and 8 samples for each patient. Spike-ins of synthetic TCR analog templates went into each PCR. Generated by immunoSEQ multiplex PCR, the TCRdb table keeps only in-frame clones and is missing some. The sample lists approximately 79,000 clones, around 93% occurring once. As to this clone: One end of the junction is discordant with germline, which a read error may explain.

Material: PBMCs, obtained around atezolizumab (anti-PD-L1) treatment. The sequence came from an elderly woman with urothelial cancer.

The CDR3 here is CASSSDRVSSHAF. The CDR3 bases are TGTGCCAGTAGTTCGGACAGGGTCTCGTCTCACGCCTTC. V is TRBV19 and J is TRBJ1-2, with 8 bases that match TRBD1. The CDR3 runs 13 residues. The germline CDR1 and CDR2 sequences are LNHDA and SQIVND (reference sequence).